The next 15 T cell receptor beta chains were all read from a single sample in a study of T cells after yellow fever vaccination. TCRdb analysed the 5' RACE reads with MiXCR anew, one entry per CDR3 protein. The sample holds nearly 70,000 distinct CDR3 sequences, more than 6.5% seen once. Sample: CD8+ T cells sorted from PBMCs, taken roughly 46 days after the first yellow fever vaccination. The origin of the receptors is a man younger than 30 who received the YFV17D yellow fever vaccine.

The table lists this clonotype with a few counts. The genes are TRBV5-1 and TRBJ2-1; 9 bases are a match to TRBD1. CDR3 length equals 14 residues. Germline V CDR1 and CDR2: SGHRS, YFSETQ. The junction had 7 bases not matched to a gene; V was cut back by 4 bases and J by 8 bases. The CDR3: CASSEGQGWDEQFF. CDR3 coding DNA: TGCGCCAGCAGCGAAGGACAGGGGTGGGATGAGCAGTTCTTC.

This chain links TRBV6-1 with TRBJ2-3, with D possibly matching TRBD2 (6 bases). Trimming stripped 5 bases from V and 6 bases from J, with 21 bases between. This CDR3 contains 16 residues. The germline V gene has CDR1 MNHNS and CDR2 SASEGT. The CDR3 sequence is CASSPRDSTIFDTQYF. Written as DNA, the CDR3 is TGTGCCAGCAGTCCCCGGGACTCGACGATCTTCGATACGCAGTATTTT.

Points on this clonotype: A read error may explain this, as a much larger clone is one base away. Likely a read error: the CDR3 ends without its conserved phenylalanine or tryptophan. The chain recombines TRBV5-1 with TRBJ1-1; no clear D gene. V was shortened by 7 bases and J by 2 bases, with 9 bases between the two germline ends. The CDR3 spans 12 residues. Per the germline V gene, CDR1 is SGHRS and CDR2 is YFSETQ. In DNA, the CDR3 is TGCGCCAGCGCCGAGTTAAACACTGAAGCTTTCTCT. This codes for CASAELNTEAFS.

In this sample, this clonotype turned up a few times. V and J are TRBV2 and TRBJ2-2; D might be TRBD1 or TRBD2, each matching 6 bases. Trimming removed 6 bases from V and 6 bases from J, with 20 bases in between. The CDR3 totals 16 residues. In germline, CDR1 is SNHLY, CDR2 FYNNEI. The CDR3 reads CASSPPDGGTAGELFF. The CDR3 nucleotides read TGTGCCAGCAGCCCACCCGACGGGGGCACGGCCGGGGAGCTGTTTTTT. Filled out from reference TRBV2 and TRBJ2-2, the complete variable domain reads EPEVTQTPSHQVTQMGQEVILRCVPISNHLYFYWYRQILGQKVEFLVSFYNNEISEKSEIFDDQFSVERPDGSNFTLKIRSTKLEDSAMYFCASSPPDGGTAGELFFGEGSRLTVL.

This clonotype was seen many times. V is TRBV20-1 and J is TRBJ1-3; no reliable D call. The CDR3 spans 14 residues. Per germline, CDR1 DFQATT and CDR2 SNEGSKA (reference sequence). V dropped 3 bases and J dropped 0 bases, with 9 bases sitting between them. In nucleotides, the CDR3 is TGCAGTGCTAGGCGATTGAGCTCTGGAAACACCATATATTTT. This codes for CSARRLSSGNTIYF.

V is TRBV5-4 and J is TRBJ1-6, with D maybe TRBD1 (6 bases). Per the germline V gene, CDR1 is SGHNT and CDR2 is YYREEE (reference sequence). V gave up 3 bases and J gave up 7 bases, with 17 bases separating them. This CDR3 has 16 residues. The CDR3 DNA reads TGTGCCAGCAGCTCGGGGCGCCAGGGGTTGAATTCACCCCTCCACTTT. This translates into CASSSGRQGLNSPLHF.

This clonotype was seen at least ten times. The CDR3, as DNA: TGTGCCAGCAGCTTAGGTGTTCGGAAGCACGGGGAGCTGTTTTTT. Its translation is CASSLGVRKHGELFF. V is TRBV7-9 and J is TRBJ2-2; D is undetermined. Trimming cost V 1 base and J 7 bases, with 13 bases left between them. CDR3 size: 15 residues. Per germline, CDR1 SEHNR and CDR2 FQNEAQ (reference sequence). Based on the CDR3 plus reference TRBV7-9 and TRBJ2-2, the full variable domain is DTGVSQNPRHKITKRGQNVTFRCDPISEHNRLYWYRQTLGQGPEFLTYFQNEAQLEKSRLLSDRFSAERPKGSFSTLEIQRTEQGDSAMYLCASSLGVRKHGELFFGEGSRLTVL.

This clonotype was counted ten times or more. The genes are TRBV11-2 and TRBJ1-1; perhaps TRBD1 as D (5 bases). V lost 5 bases, J lost 0 bases, and 13 bases lay in between. The length of the CDR3 is 15 residues. Per the germline V gene, CDR1 is SGHAT and CDR2 is FQNNGV. The CDR3 DNA follows: TGTGCCAGCAGCCTTGCAGGGCTCCTGAACACTGAAGCTTTCTTT. Protein: CASSLAGLLNTEAFF.

A few counts support this clonotype. CDR3 DNA sequence: TGTGCCAGCAGCTCAACCGGACCGACAGGGGTAAATGGCTACACCTTC. It encodes CASSSTGPTGVNGYTF. V usage is TRBV7-2 and J usage is TRBJ1-2; TRBD1 agrees at 8 bases. Trimming removed 4 bases from V and 6 bases from J; junction bases left unmatched: 13. The CDR3 loop spans 16 amino acids. CDR1 and CDR2 (germline): SGHTA, FQGNSA.

This clonotype was observed a handful of times. V usage is TRBV28 and J usage is TRBJ1-5; the D gene is possibly TRBD1 (5 bases). Germline V gene sequence: CDR1 MDHEN, CDR2 SYDVKM. The CDR3 covers 18 residues. V lost 4 bases to trimming and J lost 2 bases, with 21 bases between them. The CDR3 DNA reads TGTGCCAGCAGTTGGGGGACGGCCCCAGCTCAGGGCAATCAGCCCCAGCATTTT. This sequence encodes CASSWGTAPAQGNQPQHF. Combining the CDR3 with reference TRBV28 and TRBJ1-5 gives the whole variable domain DVKVTQSSRYLVKRTGEKVFLECVQDMDHENMFWYRQDPGLGLRLIYFSYDVKMKEKGDIPEGYSVSREKKERFSLILESASTNQTSMYLCASSWGTAPAQGNQPQHFGDGTRLSIL.

Concerning this clonotype: A read error may explain this, as a much larger clone is one base away. The rearrangement links TRBV20-1 to TRBJ1-1; the D is unclear. CDR1 and CDR2 from the germline V gene are DFQATT and SNEGSKA (reference sequence). This CDR3 comprises 13 residues. The DNA for the CDR3 is TGCGGTGTTCCCACGAATAGGGACACTGAAGCTTTCTTT. Protein: CGVPTNRDTEAFF.

This clonotype was counted ten times or more. This chain uses TRBV6-1 with TRBJ2-1; TRBD1 aligns across 7 bases. This CDR3 is built from 16 residues. Losses at the gene ends were 6 bases for V and 14 bases for J; bases not matched to a gene: 22. The germline V gene encodes CDR1 MNHNS and CDR2 SASEGT. The DNA for the CDR3 is TGTGCCAGCAGGAAAGGGTCCGGGACAGCACCTAATAAGGAGTTCTTC. Protein sequence: CASRKGSGTAPNKEFF.

This clonotype was observed at least ten times. V usage is TRBV27 and J usage is TRBJ2-2; D is possibly TRBD1 (5 bases). The CDR3 extends over 13 amino acids. Germline V lookup: CDR1 MNHEY, CDR2 SMNVEV (reference sequence). The V gene lost 8 bases and the J gene lost 7 bases, with 14 bases spanning the gap. CDR3 in DNA: TGTGCCAGCGGCATACCCAGGGTCGGGGAGCTGTTTTTT. It specifies CASGIPRVGELFF.

This clonotype came up many times. This sequence joins TRBV5-1 and TRBJ1-1; D is unresolved. The CDR3 sequence is 12 residues long. Trimming took off 0 bases at V and 3 bases at J, with 3 bases between the two ends. The germline CDR1 and CDR2 sequences are SGHRS and YFSETQ. CDR3 nucleotides: TGCGCCAGCAGCTTGGACTACACTGAAGCTTTCTTT. Its protein is CASSLDYTEAFF.

This clonotype was counted at least ten times. The rearrangement joins TRBV19 to TRBJ1-2, with D possibly being TRBD1 (5 bases). Germline V CDR1 and CDR2: LNHDA, SQIVND (reference sequence). This CDR3 is 13 amino acids long. Between the trimmed V and J ends, which lost 10 bases and 3 bases, there was a span of 15 bases. CDR3 in DNA: TGTGCCACCCTCAGGGAATGGGACTATGGCTACACCTTC. Translation gives CATLREWDYGYTF.